A single sample gave rise to the 20 T cell receptor beta chains below, sequenced in a study of human T cells and chemical hapten exposure. Time point in this sample: patch test 3, about 24 weeks after DPC sensitization. Treatment described: therapeutic diphenylcyclopropenone sensitization with weekly scalp DPC. Using its own MiXCR run on the RACE reads, TCRdb lists one record per CDR3 protein. In the table there are 150,000 to 200,000 distinct CDR3 sequences, about a quarter of which are singletons. Sequencing used whole blood, obtained in connection with sensitization to the hapten diphenylcyclopropenone (DPC). These receptors all come from a woman aged 18-35 years with alopecia areata. Some clones in this sample may be carry-over from other donors' samples.

V is TRBV20-1 and J is TRBJ2-7; the D gene is possibly TRBD2 (6 bases). V lost 2 bases and J 0 bases, leaving 8 bases between the germline ends. The CDR3 is 13 amino acids. The germline V gene encodes CDR1 DFQATT and CDR2 SNEGSKA (reference sequence). The CDR3 region is CSARIGSSYEQYF. Written as DNA, the CDR3 is TGCAGTGCTAGAATCGGGAGCTCCTACGAGCAGTACTTC.

The chain has TRBV4-2 and TRBJ2-5; D is possibly TRBD2 (6 bases). The germline CDR1 and CDR2 sequences are LGHNA and YNFKEQ. The length of the CDR3 is 15 residues. V was trimmed by 1 base and J by 1 base, leaving 10 bases between them. The CDR3 is CASSQAGLRQETQYF. CDR3 in DNA: TGTGCCAGCAGCCAAGCGGGACTGCGCCAAGAGACCCAGTACTTC.

This clonotype has a handful of counts. This rearrangement joins TRBV29-1 to TRBJ2-1; D uncertain. Germline CDR1 is SQVTM and CDR2 is ANQGSEA. This CDR3 is 13 amino acids long. With 6 bases removed from V and 6 bases from J, the gap between germline ends came to 15 bases. This CDR3 is CSVQISPPNEQFF. As DNA, the CDR3 is TGCAGCGTCCAGATAAGCCCCCCCAATGAGCAGTTCTTC.

The CDR3 DNA sequence: TGCGCCAGCAGCCAGGTTGATTCCGAGCAGTACTTC. Its protein is CASSQVDSEQYF. The chain is built from TRBV4-1 and TRBJ2-7; D uncertain. The CDR3 consists of 12 residues. V shed 3 bases and J shed 6 bases, with 9 bases lying between them. CDR1 and CDR2 from the germline V gene are MGHRA and YSYEKL.

The V call is TRBV4-2, the J call TRBJ1-5; D gene unclear. Trimming removed 8 bases from V and 7 bases from J, with 12 bases in between. Per the germline V gene, CDR1 is LGHNA and CDR2 is YNFKEQ. The CDR3 runs 12 residues. The CDR3 loop reads CASGLSGQPQHF. CDR3 nucleotide sequence: TGTGCCAGCGGGCTAAGCGGCCAGCCCCAGCATTTT.

CDR3 in amino acids: CASSLVGVGIYNSPLHF. DNA for the CDR3: TGTGCCAGCAGTTTGGTTGGCGTAGGCATTTATAATTCACCCCTCCACTTT. The V and J genes are TRBV27 and TRBJ1-6, with D hard to call. The CDR3 has 17 amino acids. Trimming left V 3 bases short and J 4 bases short, with 16 bases between. Germline V gene data show CDR1 as MNHEY and CDR2 as SMNVEV (reference sequence).

The chain couples TRBV4-1 to TRBJ2-1; the D is unclear. The length of the CDR3 is 16 residues. Germline V gene data show CDR1 as MGHRA and CDR2 as YSYEKL. V lost 2 bases, J lost 5 bases, and 16 bases lay in between. Written as DNA, the CDR3 is TGCGCCAGCAGCCAAACTTCCGGATTGCCCGACAATGAGCAGTTCTTC. It translates to CASSQTSGLPDNEQFF.

This clonotype was observed a few times. The CDR3 reads CASSDRARGYGYTF. CDR3 coding DNA: TGTGCCAGCAGTGACAGGGCAAGAGGCTATGGCTACACCTTC. The chain joins TRBV6-2 or TRBV6-3 to TRBJ1-2; 7 nucleotides align to TRBD1. Unmatched junction bases numbered 7, after V lost 5 bases and J lost 4 bases. This CDR3 has 14 amino acids. From germline, CDR1 is MNHEY and CDR2 SVGEGT.

This clonotype has more than one count but fewer than ten. CDR3 protein: CASSQGQGPRNTEAFF. CDR3 bases: TGTGCCAGCAGCCAAGGCCAGGGACCCAGGAACACTGAAGCTTTCTTT. The chain is built from TRBV4-2 and TRBJ1-1; D may be TRBD1 (5 bases). V lost 1 base and J lost 1, with 13 bases in between. The CDR3 spans 16 residues. CDR1 is LGHNA, CDR2 YNFKEQ, per germline.

This clonotype showed up just a few times. The CDR3 protein is CASSPWDRAKNIQYF. CDR3 nucleotides: TGCGCCAGCAGCCCCTGGGACAGGGCCAAAAACATTCAGTACTTC. V gene TRBV23-1 combines with J gene TRBJ2-4, with 8 bases matching TRBD1. TRBV23-1 is known as an ORF, though its function is uncertain. V shed 6 bases, J shed 1 base, and the junction held 5 bases outside the gene matches. This CDR3 comprises 15 residues.

The V and J genes are TRBV9 and TRBJ2-3; 12 positions match TRBD2. V trimming: 4 bases; J trimming: 5 bases; junction bases outside the gene matches: 2. The CDR3 spans 14 residues. Germline V gene sequence: CDR1 SGDLS, CDR2 YYNGEE. The CDR3 sequence: CASSWGLAGDTQYF. The CDR3 nucleotides are TGTGCCAGCAGCTGGGGACTAGCGGGAGATACGCAGTATTTT.

This clonotype was counted a few times. The rearrangement links TRBV20-1 to TRBJ2-7, with 10 bases identical to TRBD2. The length of the CDR3 is 19 residues. Germline V CDR1 and CDR2: DFQATT, SNEGSKA (reference sequence). The V and J ends lost 0 bases and 3 bases, in that order; junction bases with no gene match: 17. The CDR3 region is CSARDPLGLVVAGGYEQYF. CDR3 DNA sequence: TGCAGTGCTAGAGATCCCCTAGGACTCGTTGTAGCGGGGGGCTACGAGCAGTACTTC.

The chain couples TRBV7-9 to TRBJ2-5, with 12 bases that match TRBD2. Looked up from germline, CDR1 is SEHNR and CDR2 is FQNEAQ (reference sequence). Trimming removed 5 bases from V and 4 bases from J; junction bases left unmatched: 5. This CDR3 comprises 15 residues. This CDR3 is CASSRQLAGGETQYF. CDR3 nucleotide sequence: TGTGCCAGCAGCCGGCAACTAGCGGGGGGAGAGACCCAGTACTTC.

V usage is TRBV12-3 or TRBV12-4 and J usage is TRBJ1-2; D remains unclear. CDR3 length: 9 residues. V was shortened by 6 bases and J by 12 bases, with 8 bases between the two germline ends. In DNA form, the CDR3 reads TGTGCCAGCAGCAGGCCCCACACCTTC. Its protein is CASSRPHTF.

This clonotype was counted between two and nine times. The chain carries TRBV18 and TRBJ1-3, with D perhaps matching TRBD1 (5 bases). In germline, CDR1 is KGHSH, CDR2 LQKENI. Trimming left V 4 bases short and J 2 bases short, with 15 bases between. This CDR3 contains 16 residues. Here the CDR3 reads CASSRGQGAAGNTIYF. The CDR3 nucleotides read TGTGCCAGCTCACGAGGTCAGGGTGCCGCTGGAAACACCATATATTTT.

The chain joins TRBV20-1 to TRBJ2-1, with D unclear. The CDR3 runs 14 residues. Per germline, CDR1 DFQATT and CDR2 SNEGSKA (reference sequence). The ends were cut back, 0 bases at V and 2 bases at J, with 8 bases in the middle. As DNA, the CDR3 is TGCAGTGCTAGAGATAGACTGACCTACAATGAGCAGTTCTTC. Its translation is CSARDRLTYNEQFF.

The rearrangement joins TRBV11-2 to TRBJ2-7; possibly TRBD2 for D (6 bases). V was cut by 3 bases and J by 2 bases, with 8 bases left in between. CDR1 is SGHAT, CDR2 FQNNGV, per germline. The CDR3 extends over 13 amino acids. The CDR3 sequence: CASSFRRAYEQYF. CDR3 in DNA: TGTGCCAGCAGCTTCCGGAGGGCCTACGAGCAGTACTTC. The full variable domain, completed using reference TRBV11-2 and TRBJ2-7, is EAGVAQSPRYKIIEKRQSVAFWCNPISGHATLYWYQQILGQGPKLLIQFQNNGVVDDSQLPKDRFSAERLKGVDSTLKIQPAKLEDSAVYLCASSFRRAYEQYFGPGTRLTVT.

This clonotype has more than one count but fewer than ten. This chain joins TRBV6-2 or TRBV6-3 and TRBJ2-2; no firm D call. This CDR3 is built from 15 residues. Germline values: CDR1 MNHEY, CDR2 SVGEGT. V dropped 0 bases and J dropped 7 bases, with 12 bases sitting between them. CDR3 in amino acids: CASSYSKRAIGELFF. The CDR3 DNA follows: TGTGCCAGCAGTTACTCGAAAAGGGCGATCGGGGAGCTGTTTTTT.

V usage is TRBV29-1 and J usage is TRBJ1-1; unclear D gene. The V end was cut by 3 bases, the J end by 9 bases, with 17 bases between. Germline V gene sequence: CDR1 SQVTM, CDR2 ANQGSEA. The CDR3 is 13 residues long. The CDR3 coding sequence is TGCAGCGTTGATGGGTCGGGAGGCCCTAAAGCTTTCTTT. This gives the protein CSVDGSGGPKAFF.

This clonotype was observed a few times. The gene calls are TRBV20-1 and TRBJ1-1; D gene uncertain. Germline V CDR1 and CDR2: DFQATT, SNEGSKA (reference sequence). The CDR3 length is 17 residues. Trimming pared 6 bases from V and 3 bases from J, leaving 26 bases between. This CDR3 is CSAPRRDTGVEDTEAFF. The CDR3 DNA reads as TGCAGTGCCCCCCGGCGGGATACCGGGGTTGAGGACACTGAAGCTTTCTTT.